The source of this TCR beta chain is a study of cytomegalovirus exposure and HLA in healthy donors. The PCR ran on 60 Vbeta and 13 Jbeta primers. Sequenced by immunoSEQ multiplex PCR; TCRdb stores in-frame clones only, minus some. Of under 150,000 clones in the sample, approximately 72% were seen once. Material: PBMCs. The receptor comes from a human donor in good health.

CDR3 coding DNA: TGTGCCAGCAGCTTAGCCCTCCGGGGCACCATATATTTT. It translates to CASSLALRGTIYF. V is TRBV7-9 and J is TRBJ1-3; D gene ambiguous. The V end was cut by 0 bases, the J end by 9 bases, with 9 bases between. The CDR3 loop spans 13 amino acids. The germline V gene encodes CDR1 SEHNR and CDR2 FQNEAQ (reference sequence).